This T cell receptor beta chain was observed in a study of cytomegalovirus exposure and HLA in healthy donors. Study in general: In a later analysis, the roughly 120 validation repertoires were reported to have used the same platform as the 600 to 700 first-cohort repertoires. Study results and caveats: Most observed TCR sequences were rare, whereas some public TCRs were detected in many donors. One later analysis, an examination of the approximately 120 validation repertoires, found that first-cohort TCR clusters tended to co-occur in them.

As regards this clone: Its target is unknown.

The CDR3 is made up of 14 amino acids. Trimming cost V 5 bases and J 5 bases, with 13 bases left between them. Germline CDR1 reads SGHRS; CDR2 reads YFSETQ. Produced via immunoSEQ multiplex PCR; TCRdb's table is partial and in-frame only. The table has fewer than 200,000 clones, 95% to 96% seen once; the top ten hold under 0.9%. The rearrangement uses TRBV5-1 and TRBJ2-2; maybe TRBD1 (6 bases). The receptor was isolated from a woman aged 18-29 years in good health and CMV-seronegative. Material: PBMCs. CDR3 DNA: TGCGCCAGCAGTCAGGGGACGGTAACCGGGGAGCTGTTTTTT. Translation gives CASSQGTVTGELFF.